The 31 T cell receptor beta chains listed next were all sequenced from one sample in a study of blood T cell repertoires in COVID-19. TCRdb's copy holds only in-frame clones and misses some; the assay was immunoSEQ multiplex PCR. The sample holds 100,000 to 150,000 clones, over 60% seen once. Sequencing input: peripheral blood. These receptors all stem from a man aged 65 to 85 with acute or convalescent COVID-19.

This clone was observed once. The genes are TRBV10-3 and TRBJ2-2; the D is unclear. Deletions cut 6 bases from V and 6 bases from J, with 11 bases between. The CDR3 extends over 13 amino acids. Per the germline V gene, CDR1 is ENHRY and CDR2 is SYGVKD. The chain's CDR3 is CAIRDNSPGELFF. The CDR3, as DNA: TGTGCCATCAGGGATAACAGTCCCGGGGAGCTGTTTTTT.

This clone was detected a few times. This chain links TRBV27 with TRBJ1-5, with 9 bases fitting TRBD1. V dropped 10 bases and J dropped 4; count of bases not matched to a gene: 8. Germline CDR1 reads MNHEY; CDR2 reads SMNVEV (reference sequence). The CDR3 spans 14 residues. The CDR3, as DNA: TGTGCCACCGCGGACAGGGGACCTAATCAGCCCCAGCATTTT. It codes for CATADRGPNQPQHF.

This clone was recorded a few times. This rearrangement joins TRBV18 to TRBJ2-1; D uncertain. The ends were cut back, 5 bases at V and 5 bases at J, with 10 bases in the middle. CDR3 length: 13 amino acids. Per germline, CDR1 KGHSH and CDR2 LQKENI. In DNA form, the CDR3 reads TGTGCCAGCTCAAGGATTAGCAACAATGAGCAGTTCTTC. Protein product: CASSRISNNEQFF. The whole variable domain, filled in from reference TRBV18 and TRBJ2-1, reads NAGVMQNPRHLVRRRGQEARLRCSPMKGHSHVYWYRQLPEEGLKFMVYLQKENIIDESGMPKERFSAEFPKEGPSILRIQQVVRGDSAAYFCASSRISNNEQFFGPGTRLTVL.

The chain combines TRBV7-2 with TRBJ1-1; D possibly corresponds to TRBD1 (5 bases). V dropped 4 bases and J dropped 4 bases, with 10 bases sitting between them. This CDR3 contains 13 residues. The germline gives CDR1 SGHTA, CDR2 FQGNSA. The DNA for the CDR3 is TGTGCCAGCAGCTCAGTGGGGGGCACTGAAGCTTTCTTT. Amino acid sequence: CASSSVGGTEAFF.

The chain links TRBV30 to TRBJ2-1; 8 bases match TRBD2. With 4 bases clipped from V and 6 bases from J, the junction kept 2 bases outside the gene matches. Germline V gene sequence: CDR1 GTSNPN, CDR2 SVGIG (reference sequence). This CDR3 spans 12 amino acids. In DNA form, the CDR3 reads TGTGCCTGGACAGGGACTAGCAATGAGCAGTTCTTC. Amino acids: CAWTGTSNEQFF.

The chain employs TRBV5-6 and TRBJ1-3; D may be TRBD1 (5 bases). The CDR3 is 16 amino acids. Germline loops: CDR1 SGHDT, CDR2 YYEEEE. The V gene lost 4 bases and the J gene lost 4 bases, with 18 bases spanning the gap. CDR3 coding DNA: TGTGCCAGCAGCGTGGGGCTAGGAACTTTAGGAAACACCATATATTTT. Protein product: CASSVGLGTLGNTIYF. Drawing the rest from reference TRBV5-6 and TRBJ1-3, the complete variable domain is DAGVTQSPTHLIKTRGQQVTLRCSPKSGHDTVSWYQQALGQGPQFIFQYYEEEERQRGNFPDRFSGHQFPNYSSELNVNALLLGDSALYLCASSVGLGTLGNTIYFGEGSWLTVV.

The chain has TRBV27 and TRBJ1-3, with 9 bases fitting TRBD1. This CDR3 is built from 16 residues. Trimming took 2 bases from V and 0 from J; bases not matched to a gene: 2. Germline lookup yields CDR1 MNHEY and CDR2 SMNVEV (reference sequence). Here the CDR3 DNA reads TGTGCCAGCAGTTTAGGGACAGGGAGCTCTGGAAACACCATATATTTT. It yields the protein CASSLGTGSSGNTIYF.

V and J are TRBV12-5 and TRBJ1-4, with 7 bases aligning to TRBD1. V lost 7 bases, J lost 8 bases, and 7 bases stayed unmatched. The CDR3 is made up of 13 amino acids. Germline V gene data show CDR1 as LGHNT and CDR2 as FRNRAP. The CDR3 here is CASVRGAGEKLFF. The CDR3, as DNA: TGTGCTAGTGTCAGGGGGGCTGGGGAAAAACTGTTTTTT.

This clone was detected only once. V is TRBV9 and J is TRBJ2-7; D is undetermined. V lost 2 bases to trimming and J lost 3 bases, with 12 bases between them. There are 14 residues in the CDR3. The germline V gene encodes CDR1 SGDLS and CDR2 YYNGEE. The CDR3 loop reads CASSVTSSFYEQYF. CDR3 DNA sequence: TGTGCCAGCAGCGTGACTTCCAGTTTCTACGAGCAGTACTTC.

The chain employs TRBV28 and TRBJ2-7; 12 bases map to TRBD1. The CDR3 spans 15 residues. Germline trimming cut 5 bases from V and 6 bases from J; bases unmatched to any gene: 8. CDR1 is MDHEN, CDR2 SYDVKM, per germline. CDR3 coding DNA: TGTGCCAGCAGTACACCGGGACAGGGGGCCGGCGAGCAGTACTTC. Its translation: CASSTPGQGAGEQYF.

The chain links TRBV5-1 to TRBJ2-1; 8 bases fit TRBD1. The CDR3 consists of 12 residues. The V and J ends lost 4 bases and 7 bases, in that order; junction bases with no gene match: 1. The germline V gene encodes CDR1 SGHRS and CDR2 YFSETQ. As DNA, the CDR3 is TGCGCCAGCAGCCGACAGGGGAATGAGCAGTTCTTC. Its translation: CASSRQGNEQFF.

The chain recombines TRBV19 with TRBJ1-1, with no clear D. Germline values: CDR1 LNHDA, CDR2 SQIVND (reference sequence). The ends were cut back, 10 bases at V and 6 bases at J, with 15 bases in the middle. The CDR3 runs 12 residues. The DNA of the CDR3 is TGTGCCACCCATATCGGCGGATCTGAAGCTTTCTTT. As protein: CATHIGGSEAFF.

This clone has a handful of counts. CDR3 sequence reads: CASSQAGQGYEQYF. CDR3 nucleotide sequence: TGTGCCAGCAGCCAAGCGGGACAGGGTTACGAGCAGTACTTC. The chain uses TRBV3-1 (or the pseudogene TRBV3-2) and TRBJ2-7; 9 nucleotides agree with TRBD1. Germline assignment: CDR1 LGHDT and CDR2 YNNKEL (reference sequence). The CDR3 covers 14 residues. V trimming: 1 base; J trimming: 4 bases; junction bases outside the gene matches: 2.

The rearrangement joins TRBV5-1 to TRBJ2-5, with 8 bases fitting TRBD2. Unmatched junction bases numbered 14, after V lost 2 bases and J lost 5 bases. Germline values: CDR1 SGHRS, CDR2 YFSETQ. This CDR3 is built from 17 residues. This chain's CDR3 is CASSFSGSSGGWETQYF. Written as DNA, the CDR3 is TGCGCCAGCAGCTTCTCAGGATCGAGCGGGGGCTGGGAGACCCAGTACTTC.

This chain connects TRBV6-5 to TRBJ2-1; TRBD2 matches 7 bases. The CDR3 is made up of 16 amino acids. J lost 7 bases, V lost 2 bases, and 11 bases had no gene match. Germline-derived CDR1 and CDR2 are MNHEY and SVGAGI. CDR3 residues: CASSYGGGLWRNEQFF. The CDR3 DNA reads as TGTGCCAGCAGTTACGGGGGGGGACTTTGGAGGAATGAGCAGTTCTTC.

The chain uses TRBV11-2 and TRBJ1-1; TRBD1 matches at 9 bases. This CDR3 region has 14 residues. J was trimmed by 4 bases and V by 8 bases; bases with no gene match: 8. The V gene's germline CDR1 is SGHAT and CDR2 FQNNGV. CDR3 region: CASRPGTGPTEAFF. The CDR3 coding sequence is TGTGCCAGCCGACCCGGGACAGGGCCCACTGAAGCTTTCTTT.

This clone turned up a few times. J is TRBJ2-2 and V is TRBV3-1 (or the pseudogene TRBV3-2); 7 bases line up with TRBD2. Germline CDR1 and CDR2: LGHDT and YNNKEL (reference sequence). With V trimmed by 3 bases and J by 1 base, 2 bases remained unmatched. The CDR3 runs to 15 residues. CDR3 sequence (DNA): TGTGCCAGCAGCCAGTCGGGGGGGAACACCGGGGAGCTGTTTTTT. It specifies CASSQSGGNTGELFF.

The J gene is TRBJ2-3, the V gene TRBV28; D is perhaps TRBD1 (6 bases). The CDR3 loop spans 13 amino acids. CDR1 and CDR2 from the germline V gene are MDHEN and SYDVKM. Trimming took 4 bases from V and 2 from J, leaving 7 bases between them. The chain's CDR3 is CASSWTATDTQYF. In DNA form, the CDR3 reads TGTGCCAGCAGTTGGACAGCCACAGATACGCAGTATTTT.

This sequence joins TRBV29-1 and TRBJ1-1; perhaps TRBD1 as D (5 bases). CDR3 length equals 14 residues. Germline V gene lookup returns CDR1 SQVTM and CDR2 ANQGSEA. V lost 7 bases and J 4 bases, leaving 19 bases between the germline ends. CDR3 sequence reads: CSGDFPSGSTEAFF. Written as DNA, the CDR3 is TGCAGCGGTGACTTCCCCTCAGGGTCCACTGAAGCTTTCTTT. Full variable domain (remainder filled in from reference TRBV29-1 and TRBJ1-1): SAVISQKPSRDICQRGTSLTIQCQVDSQVTMMFWYRQQPGQSLTLIATANQGSEATYESGFVIDKFPISRPNLTFSTLTVSNMSPEDSSIYLCSGDFPSGSTEAFFGQGTRLTVV.

The chain links TRBV18 to TRBJ2-7, with TRBD1 identical over 9 bases. J gave up 0 bases and V 6 bases, and 6 bases lay outside the gene matches. The CDR3 length is 15 residues. Germline lookup yields CDR1 KGHSH and CDR2 LQKENI. The CDR3 sequence: CASSRGTGNSYEQYF. DNA of the CDR3: TGTGCCAGCTCGCGCGGGACAGGGAACTCCTACGAGCAGTACTTC.

V and J are TRBV7-2 and TRBJ2-7; D perhaps matches TRBD1 (6 bases). V lost 5 bases, J lost 0 bases, and 11 bases lay in between. The CDR3 runs to 14 residues. Germline CDR1 is SGHTA and CDR2 is FQGNSA. The CDR3 region is CASSDRQDSYEQYF. CDR3 nucleotide sequence: TGTGCCAGCAGCGACCGACAGGACTCCTACGAGCAGTACTTC.

This clone showed up just once. V usage is TRBV29-1 and J usage is TRBJ1-2; D perhaps matches TRBD1 (5 bases). CDR1 and CDR2 from the germline V gene are SQVTM and ANQGSEA. The germline V and J ends were trimmed by 4 bases and 7 bases, with 10 bases remaining between them. The CDR3 contains 11 residues. The CDR3: CSVAQGFGYTF. The CDR3 DNA reads TGCAGCGTTGCCCAGGGCTTTGGCTACACCTTC.

This chain uses TRBV18 with TRBJ1-5; D is unresolved. The CDR3 covers 13 residues. Trimming left V 2 bases short and J 4 bases short, with 6 bases between. Germline CDR1 KGHSH, CDR2 LQKENI. The CDR3 DNA follows: TGTGCCAGCTCACCAATCGAGAATCAGCCCCAGCATTTT. Amino acids: CASSPIENQPQHF.

The chain carries TRBV3-1 (or the pseudogene TRBV3-2) and TRBJ1-4; no clear D. Germline V gene sequence: CDR1 LGHDT, CDR2 YNNKEL (reference sequence). The CDR3 is 15 amino acids. V gave up 6 bases and J gave up 6 bases, with 17 bases separating them. This CDR3 is CASRLARRADEKLFF. CDR3 DNA: TGTGCCAGCAGACTCGCGAGGAGGGCTGATGAAAAACTGTTTTTT.

The chain has TRBV11-2 and TRBJ1-5, with a tentative D call TRBD1 (6 bases). Germline CDR1 and CDR2: SGHAT and FQNNGV. The ends were cut back, 5 bases at V and 7 bases at J, with 15 bases in the middle. The CDR3 totals 14 residues. The CDR3 region has the DNA TGTGCCAGCAGCAACACAGGGAGGGGACAGCCCCAGCATTTT. This encodes CASSNTGRGQPQHF.

The chain uses TRBV6-5 and TRBJ1-3; TRBD1 is a possible D gene (5 bases). Trimming took 6 bases from V and 4 from J, leaving 16 bases between them. This CDR3 is 15 amino acids long. Germline lookup yields CDR1 MNHEY and CDR2 SVGAGI. CDR3 bases: TGTGCCAGCAGGTATAAAGGGGCCTCCGGAAACACCATATATTTT. Residues: CASRYKGASGNTIYF.

The chain recombines TRBV4-1 with TRBJ1-2; no clear D. The V and J ends lost 0 bases and 5 bases respectively, with 13 bases between them. This CDR3 region has 15 residues. Germline V lookup: CDR1 MGHRA, CDR2 YSYEKL. The CDR3: CASSQELINLYGYTF. As DNA, the CDR3 is TGCGCCAGCAGCCAAGAACTGATAAACCTTTATGGCTACACCTTC.

This clone was seen a few times. Here the CDR3 reads CATQTGGKDSPLHF. CDR3 nucleotide sequence: TGTGCCACCCAAACAGGGGGCAAAGATTCACCCCTCCACTTT. The chain couples TRBV19 to TRBJ1-6; 9 bases match TRBD1. Germline V CDR1 and CDR2: LNHDA, SQIVND (reference sequence). V lost 10 bases, J lost 8 bases, and 9 bases stayed unmatched. This CDR3 contains 14 residues. The variable domain in full, completed from reference TRBV19 and TRBJ1-6, reads DGGITQSPKYLFRKEGQNVTLSCEQNLNHDAMYWYRQDPGQGLRLIYYSQIVNDFQKGDIAEGYSVSREKKESFPLTVTSAQKNPTAFYLCATQTGGKDSPLHFGNGTRLTVT.

The chain is built from TRBV7-9 and TRBJ2-7; 8 positions agree with TRBD1. CDR1 SEHNR and CDR2 FQNEAQ come from the germline V gene (reference sequence). The CDR3 has 16 amino acids. The ends lost 4 bases at V and 4 bases at J; junction bases unmatched: 12. CDR3 protein: CASSSSGTGLIYEQYF. CDR3 DNA: TGTGCCAGCAGCTCTTCCGGGACAGGATTAATTTACGAGCAGTACTTC.

The CDR3 loop is CASSAGLATNEKLFF. In DNA form, the CDR3 reads TGTGCCAGCTCAGCGGGACTCGCAACTAATGAAAAACTGTTTTTT. The chain employs TRBV18 and TRBJ1-4; possibly TRBD1 for D (5 bases). V lost 5 bases, J lost 0 bases, and 10 bases lay in between. The CDR3 loop spans 15 amino acids. The germline V gene encodes CDR1 KGHSH and CDR2 LQKENI.

The rearrangement links TRBV6-5 to TRBJ1-2, with 10 nucleotides matching TRBD1. V trimming: 8 bases; J trimming: 4 bases; junction bases outside the gene matches: 4. This CDR3 comprises 13 residues. Per germline, CDR1 MNHEY and CDR2 SVGAGI. In DNA, the CDR3 is TGTGCCAGCGGCGGGGACAGGGGCTATGGCTACACCTTC. This translates into CASGGDRGYGYTF.